These 6 T cell receptor beta chains were sequenced from one sample in a study of T cell changes during pregnancy in multiple sclerosis. This table comes from immunoSEQ multiplex PCR, and its TCRdb copy is limited to in-frame clones, with some not included. The profile shows tens of thousands of clones, 75% to 95% of them singletons. Source: peripheral blood, taken after pregnancy. The receptor set was obtained from a female donor in good health, enrolled as a control in a pregnancy study.

V gene TRBV27 combines with J gene TRBJ2-7; 8 bases are a match to TRBD1. Looked up from germline, CDR1 is MNHEY and CDR2 is SMNVEV (reference sequence). The length of the CDR3 is 12 residues. After removal of 6 bases from V and 6 bases from J, the junction contained 4 bases not matched to a gene. The CDR3 loop is CASSAGGSEQYF. The DNA for the CDR3 is TGTGCCAGCAGCGCAGGGGGCAGCGAGCAGTACTTC.

The chain has TRBV4-3 and TRBJ2-3; D remains ambiguous. The germline CDR1 and CDR2 sequences are LGHNA and YSLEER. V was shortened by 0 bases and J by 7 bases, with 5 bases between the two germline ends. The CDR3 is 12 amino acids. The CDR3 nucleotides read TGCGCCAGCAGCCAAGATTATAATACGCAGTATTTT. Its protein is CASSQDYNTQYF.

The chain recombines TRBV27 with TRBJ2-3, with D possibly being TRBD2 (5 bases). Per germline, CDR1 MNHEY and CDR2 SMNVEV (reference sequence). This CDR3 comprises 17 residues. Trimming took 4 bases from V and 0 from J, leaving 17 bases between them. The DNA of the CDR3 is TGTGCCAGCAGTTCTCGCACCGGGGTGTCTAGCACAGATACGCAGTATTTT. Translation gives CASSSRTGVSSTDTQYF.

This chain uses TRBV19 with TRBJ1-2; D unclear. V was clipped by 4 bases and J by 5 bases, with 14 bases between them. CDR1 and CDR2 from the germline V gene are LNHDA and SQIVND (reference sequence). This CDR3 spans 14 amino acids. CDR3 region: CASSTVAGLYGYTF. The CDR3 nucleotides are TGTGCCAGTAGTACGGTAGCGGGTTTATATGGCTACACCTTC.

This clone was counted a single time. The genes are TRBV4-1 and TRBJ1-6; the match to TRBD1 covers 7 bases. In germline, CDR1 is MGHRA, CDR2 YSYEKL. This CDR3 has 18 amino acids. V gave up 2 bases and J gave up 3 bases; unmatched junction bases: 10. This CDR3 reads CASSQFQQGPNYNSPLHF. The CDR3 coding sequence is TGCGCCAGCAGCCAATTCCAACAGGGGCCCAACTATAATTCACCCCTCCACTTT.

The sample holds one count of this clone. This chain joins TRBV5-1 and TRBJ2-7; TRBD2 might be the D (7 bases). The CDR3 runs to 14 residues. In germline, CDR1 is SGHRS, CDR2 YFSETQ. V lost 3 bases and J 3 bases, leaving 13 bases between the germline ends. CDR3 sequence reads: CASSSGGPNYEQYF. The DNA of the CDR3 is TGCGCCAGCAGCTCCGGGGGGCCCAACTACGAGCAGTACTTC.